The TCR beta chain described here comes from a study of shared clonotypes between healthy human individuals. Germline CDR1 is GTSNPN and CDR2 is SVGIG (reference sequence). This CDR3 has 13 amino acids. V was trimmed by 4 bases and J by 3 bases, leaving 13 bases between them. Across several immunoSEQ plates, the genomic DNA of each subset was split evenly. Libraries were prepared by immunoSEQ multiplex PCR; TCRdb keeps only in-frame clonotypes and omits some of them. Here the sample spans millions of clones, approximately 93% being singletons. This clonotype was obtained from a man between 18 and 35 years old in good health. Some clones in this sample may be carry-over from other donors' samples. The source material was naive CD4+ T cells from PBMCs. Subset indicated: CD45RA+ positively selected. V is TRBV30 and J is TRBJ2-7; no reliable D call. As DNA, the CDR3 is TGTGCCTGGACCTCAGGACCGTTCTACGAGCAGTACTTC. Its protein product is CAWTSGPFYEQYF.